One T cell receptor (beta chain) is described in this entry. Its antigen is not yet known. Base qualities are not recorded, but no much larger clone differs from it by a single base. The study tested focal radiation therapy combined with CTLA-4 blockade (ipilimumab) in patients with chemo-refractory metastatic non-small-cell lung cancer. The method behind the library was the immunoSEQ multiplex PCR assay. TCRdb obtained this table from immuneACCESS and retained in-frame rearrangements with V and J assigned. These tables miss some clones; where compared with another copy, unresolved V genes account for less than half of the shortfall, and the remainder is unexplained. The sample has about 72,000 clones on record, around 80% of them singletons. 7.1% of the sample is held by the ten biggest clonotypes. This record belongs to a study of radiotherapy plus CTLA-4 blockade in lung cancer (dated by TCRdb to 2016 to 2018). Study-wide context: Objective responses were observed in about a sixth of enrolled patients, and disease control was achieved in less than 35%. Study-wide conclusions, independent of this receptor: After treatment with radiotherapy and ipilimumab, TCR clones that originated in tumors expanded in peripheral blood. The strongest predictors of response were reported to be early dynamic shifts in blood T cell clones along with a rise in serum interferon-beta following radiation.

The germline V gene (reference sequence) yields GTSNPN for CDR1 and SVGIG for CDR2. Including the terminal cysteine and phenylalanine, the CDR3 comprises 12 residues. Of the read, only the CDR3 DNA is kept; its 36 bases are in frame from base 1. Germline trimming: 5 bases from V, 5 bases from J; junction bases outside gene matches: 4. This sequence uses TRBV30 and TRBJ2-5, and TRBD1 aligns with 8 junction nucleotides. Here the sequenced sample was peripheral blood, taken from a patient treated with radiotherapy plus ipilimumab. The receptor's source is a human donor with non-small cell lung cancer who had a complete response to radiotherapy plus ipilimumab. The bases are TGTGCCTGGGGTACAGGGGGGGAGACCCAGTACTTC. This codes for CAWGTGGETQYF.